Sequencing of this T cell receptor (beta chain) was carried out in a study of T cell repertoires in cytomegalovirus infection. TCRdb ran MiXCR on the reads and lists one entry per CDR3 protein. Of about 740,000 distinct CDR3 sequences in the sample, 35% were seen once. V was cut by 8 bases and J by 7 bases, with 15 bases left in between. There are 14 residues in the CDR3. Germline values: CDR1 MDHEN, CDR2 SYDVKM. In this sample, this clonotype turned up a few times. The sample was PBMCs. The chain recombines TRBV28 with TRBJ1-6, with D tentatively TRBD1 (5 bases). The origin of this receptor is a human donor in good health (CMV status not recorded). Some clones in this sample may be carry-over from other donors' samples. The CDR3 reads CASRTGVRNSPLHF. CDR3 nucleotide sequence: TGTGCCAGCCGAACGGGGGTGAGGAATTCACCCCTCCACTTT.